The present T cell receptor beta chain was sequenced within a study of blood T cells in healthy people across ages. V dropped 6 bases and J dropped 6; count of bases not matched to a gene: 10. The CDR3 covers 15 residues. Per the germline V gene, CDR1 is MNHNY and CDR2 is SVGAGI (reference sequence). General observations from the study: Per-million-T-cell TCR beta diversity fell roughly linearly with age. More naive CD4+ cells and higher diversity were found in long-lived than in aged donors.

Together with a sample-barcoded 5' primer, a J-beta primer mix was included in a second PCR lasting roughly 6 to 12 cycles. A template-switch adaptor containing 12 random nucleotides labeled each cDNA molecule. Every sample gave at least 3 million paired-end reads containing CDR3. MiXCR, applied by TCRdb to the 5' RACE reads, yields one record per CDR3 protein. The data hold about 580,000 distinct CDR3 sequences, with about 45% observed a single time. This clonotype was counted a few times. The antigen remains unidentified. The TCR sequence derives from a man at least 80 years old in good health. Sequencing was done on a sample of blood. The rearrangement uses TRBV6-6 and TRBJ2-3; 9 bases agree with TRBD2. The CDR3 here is CASRRGGGARDTQYF. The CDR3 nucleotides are TGTGCCAGCAGAAGGGGCGGGGGGGCCCGGGATACGCAGTATTTT.